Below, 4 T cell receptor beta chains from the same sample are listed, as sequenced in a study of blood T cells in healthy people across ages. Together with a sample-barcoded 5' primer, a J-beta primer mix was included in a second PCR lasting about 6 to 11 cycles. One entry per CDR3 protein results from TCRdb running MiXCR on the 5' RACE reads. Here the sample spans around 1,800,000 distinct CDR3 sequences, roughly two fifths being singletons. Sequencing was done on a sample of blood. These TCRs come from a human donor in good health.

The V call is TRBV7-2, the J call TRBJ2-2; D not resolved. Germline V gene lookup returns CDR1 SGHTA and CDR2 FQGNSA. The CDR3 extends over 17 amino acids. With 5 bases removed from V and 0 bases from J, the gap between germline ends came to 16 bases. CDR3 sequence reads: CASSPRHELSNTGELFF. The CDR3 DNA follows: TGTGCCAGCAGCCCTCGACACGAATTATCGAACACCGGGGAGCTGTTTTTT.

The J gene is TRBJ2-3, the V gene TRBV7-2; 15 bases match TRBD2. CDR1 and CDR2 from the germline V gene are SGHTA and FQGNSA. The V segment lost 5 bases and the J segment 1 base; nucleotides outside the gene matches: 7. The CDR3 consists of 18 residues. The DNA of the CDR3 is TGTGCCAGCAGCCGGACTAGCGGGGGGGCCCGGGGCACAGATACGCAGTATTTT. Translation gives CASSRTSGGARGTDTQYF. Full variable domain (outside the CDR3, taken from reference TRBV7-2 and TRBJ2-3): GAGVSQSPSNKVTEKGKDVELRCDPISGHTALYWYRQSLGQGLEFLIYFQGNSAPDKSGLPSDRFSAERTGGSVSTLTIQRTQQEDSAVYLCASSRTSGGARGTDTQYFGPGTRLTVL.

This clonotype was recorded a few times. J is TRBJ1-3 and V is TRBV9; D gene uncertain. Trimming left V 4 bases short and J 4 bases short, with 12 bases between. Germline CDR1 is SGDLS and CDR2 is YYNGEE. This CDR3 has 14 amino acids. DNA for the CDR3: TGTGCCAGCAGCCATACGTCGAAAGGAAACACCATATATTTT. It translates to CASSHTSKGNTIYF.

The CDR3 coding sequence is TGTGCCAGCAGTTACCTGGATAGGGACTACGAGCAGTACTTC. Amino acids: CASSYLDRDYEQYF. The chain links TRBV6-6 to TRBJ2-7; D is unresolved. Trimming took 2 bases from V and 3 from J, leaving 11 bases between them. This CDR3 contains 14 residues. CDR1 and CDR2 (germline): MNHNY, SVGAGI (reference sequence).